This note documents a single T cell receptor beta chain sequence. There is no known antigen for this receptor. Per-base quality was not reported, and no clone a single base away is much larger than it. The donors were included in the validation cohort of roughly 130 subjects, a group kept apart from the roughly 670-subject first cohort. Library preparation was by the immunoSEQ multiplex PCR assay. Under the source paper's analysis protocol: To diagnose cytomegalovirus status from the catalog of TCR beta chain sequences, a statistical classification framework was built. The source is immuneACCESS, and TCRdb retained only in-frame sequences with V and J called. Part of the clones is not carried over; for the studies checked, unresolved V genes explain less than half of this, and the remainder is unexplained. V and J calls plus clone size are reproduced from that table; the DNA served to infer D and trimming. The sample table holds over 200,000 clones, of which about 86% were seen once. The top ten clones comprise roughly 3% of the sample.

The germline V gene (reference sequence) provides CDR1 MNHEY and CDR2 SMNVEV. Counted from cysteine to phenylalanine, this CDR3 has 15 amino acids. The CDR3 DNA has 45 bases and is translated from base 1. Trimming at the junction amounts to 3 bases on V and 3 bases on J, and the germline ends lie 14 bases apart. This specimen belongs to a study of cytomegalovirus exposure and HLA in healthy donors (dated by TCRdb to 2015 to 2018). With respect to the entire study: The approximately 710 repertoires of the first cohort and the 95 to 150 validation repertoires were produced on the same platform, according to a later analysis. The study aimed to test whether cataloging public T cell receptors could reveal signatures of past pathogen exposure. Along with the roughly 670-subject first cohort, a separate validation cohort of more than 90 different subjects was used. To predict cytomegalovirus infection status, the study brought together high-throughput TCR immunosequencing, statistical association of individual TCRs with disease status, and machine learning.

The paper as a whole reports these results and caveats: The study listed 164 TCR beta chains as associated with cytomegalovirus. The validation cohort had no HLA typing available for a later analysis, so co-occurrence within that cohort was assessed over all 120 or so repertoires. According to the authors, the approach could potentially be generalized to other disease states and immunological phenotypes. In both the original and validation cohorts, the classifier was reported to diagnose cytomegalovirus status with high specificity and sensitivity. Three of the identified cytomegalovirus-associated TCR beta chains were confirmed in vitro to be specific for cytomegalovirus antigens. Of the cluster scores, 94% were above 0 in a later analysis, which found that TCRs clustered in the first cohort also tended to co-occur in the 95 to 150 validation repertoires. Across donors, most TCR sequences were observed very rarely, whereas some public TCRs were present in many individuals.

The rearrangement joined TRBV27 to TRBJ1-1, with TRBD1 as a weak D call on 5 bases. The sequence was obtained from a woman between 18 and 29 years old in good health and CMV-seronegative. Sequencing was performed on PBMCs. The nucleotides are TGTGCCAGCAGTTTGACCCCAGGGATGTACACTGAAGCTTTCTTT. Its protein is CASSLTPGMYTEAFF.